A selection of T cell receptor beta chains follows, all from one sample in a study of T cell repertoires in cytomegalovirus infection. These receptors have no identified antigens. MiXCR was run by TCRdb on the reads, yielding one entry per CDR3 protein. This table has some 350,000 distinct CDR3 sequences, roughly a third appearing once. Sequencing used cultured PBMCs, obtained from culture after CMV antigen stimulation. These TCRs come from a human donor in good health (CMV status not recorded). Some clones in this sample may be carry-over from other donors' samples. Both conserved end residues are part of each CDR3. Each record gives: clone size, V gene, D gene, J gene, CDR3 protein, CDR3 DNA. D genes are given only for firm matches. Clone size, where shown, is once, few, many, or a class for clones that have expanded.

>once|TRBV9|NA|TRBJ2-7
CASSTRQETTTHEQYF
TGTGCCAGCAGCACCCGACAGGAGACGACGACCCACGAGCAGTACTTC
>NA|TRBV6-2/TRBV6-3|NA|TRBJ2-3
CASSYDGERLVTDTQYF
TGTGCCAGCAGTTACGATGGGGAGCGTCTAGTCACAGATACGCAGTATTTT
>NA|TRBV7-2|NA|TRBJ1-2
CASSLVQGLSQGYTF
TGTGCCAGCAGCTTAGTCCAGGGCCTTTCGCAAGGCTACACCTTC
>few|TRBV5-5|NA|TRBJ2-1
CASSLGGAGNNEQFF
TGTGCCAGCAGCTTGGGAGGGGCTGGTAACAATGAGCAGTTCTTC
>NA|TRBV6-8|NA|TRBJ1-1
CASSYTDLNTEAFF
TGTGCCAGCAGTTACACGGATTTGAACACTGAAGCTTTCTTT
>many|TRBV7-8|NA|TRBJ1-5
CASSPREGSNQPQHF
TGTGCCAGCAGCCCAAGGGAGGGTAGCAATCAGCCCCAGCATTTT
>NA|TRBV5-1|NA|TRBJ1-6
CASSLEGHHNSPLHF
TGCGCCAGCAGCTTGGAGGGACATCATAATTCACCCCTCCACTTT
>NA|TRBV19|TRBD2|TRBJ2-3
CASSRPGLAGPTDTQYF
TGTGCCAGTAGTCGTCCGGGACTAGCGGGACCTACAGATACGCAGTATTTT
>few|TRBV11-1|NA|TRBJ2-7
CASSLTGNEQYF
TGTGCCAGCAGCTTAACAGGGAACGAGCAGTACTTC
>NA|TRBV28|NA|TRBJ1-1
CASSLLQGIMNTEAFF
TGTGCCAGCAGTCTACTACAGGGAATAATGAACACTGAAGCTTTCTTT
>NA|TRBV24-1|NA|TRBJ1-2
CATSDPDRVHGYTF
TGTGCCACCAGTGATCCGGACAGAGTTCATGGCTACACCTTC
>few|TRBV5-1|TRBD1|TRBJ2-3
CASSLGDRDTDTQYF
TGCGCCAGCAGCTTGGGCGACAGGGACACAGATACGCAGTATTTT
>many|TRBV7-2|NA|TRBJ2-1
CASSLALAEQFF
TGTGCCAGCAGCTTAGCGCTAGCTGAGCAGTTCTTC
>few|TRBV7-2|NA|TRBJ1-5
CASSLESGSNQPQHF
TGTGCCAGCAGCTTGGAATCAGGGAGCAATCAGCCCCAGCATTTT
>NA|TRBV18|NA|TRBJ1-6
CASSRARNSPLHF
TGTGCCAGCTCACGGGCGAGGAATTCACCCCTCCACTTT
>NA|TRBV10-3|TRBD1|TRBJ1-2
CAISPGQALSYGYTF
TGTGCCATAAGTCCGGGACAGGCTTTGTCTTATGGCTACACCTTC
>few|TRBV18|NA|TRBJ1-1
CASSSGAVGHGVTEAFF
TGTGCCAGCTCATCGGGGGCCGTCGGACACGGGGTTACTGAAGCTTTCTTT
>many|TRBV7-8|TRBD2|TRBJ2-3
CASSRGLAGGRPSTDTQYF
TGTGCCAGCAGCCGAGGACTAGCGGGAGGCCGCCCTAGCACAGATACGCAGTATTTT
>NA|TRBV24-1|TRBD2|TRBJ2-3
CATSDLSSGRGDTQYF
TGTGCCACCAGTGATTTGTCCAGCGGGAGGGGTGATACGCAGTATTTT
>few|TRBV5-4|NA|TRBJ1-2
CASSPTSVGADYGYTF
TGTGCCAGCAGCCCGACAAGCGTGGGGGCTGACTATGGCTACACCTTC
>NA|TRBV27|NA|TRBJ1-5
CASSFYGQPQHF
TGTGCCAGCAGTTTTTATGGTCAGCCCCAGCATTTT
>NA|TRBV12-3/TRBV12-4|NA|TRBJ1-3
CASLLNSGNTIYF
TGTGCCAGCTTACTAAACTCTGGAAACACCATATATTTT
>NA|TRBV10-3|TRBD1|TRBJ1-2
CAISGGQGSYGYTF
TGTGCCATCAGTGGTGGACAGGGATCCTATGGCTACACCTTC
>NA|TRBV4-1|NA|TRBJ1-6
CASSHQGSGNSPLHF
TGCGCCAGCAGCCATCAGGGCTCGGGAAATTCACCCCTCCACTTT
>NA|TRBV5-6|TRBD1|TRBJ2-1
CASSFRDREQFF
TGTGCCAGCAGCTTCCGGGACAGGGAGCAGTTCTTC
>many|TRBV5-1|NA|TRBJ2-1
CASSLSLGLYNEQFF
TGCGCCAGCAGCTTGTCGTTGGGACTTTACAATGAGCAGTTCTTC
>few|TRBV20-1|TRBD2|TRBJ2-7
CSAQVYLAGRTYEQYF
TGCAGTGCTCAGGTTTATCTAGCGGGGCGCACCTACGAGCAGTACTTC
>few|TRBV20-1|TRBD1|TRBJ1-1
CSIKGAIRNEAFF
TGCAGCATCAAGGGGGCCATTCGGAATGAAGCTTTCTTT
>many|TRBV3-1|NA|TRBJ2-7
CASSPILPGLHEQYF
TGTGCCAGCAGCCCTATCTTGCCAGGGCTCCACGAGCAGTACTTC
>NA|TRBV10-3|NA|TRBJ2-4
CATGGGGNIQYF
TGTGCCACCGGGGGAGGGGGAAACATTCAGTACTTC
>many|TRBV7-2|TRBD1|TRBJ2-2
CASSQPQGWGQGTGELFF
TGTGCCAGCAGCCAGCCCCAGGGGTGGGGACAGGGAACCGGGGAGCTGTTTTTT
>few|TRBV7-2|TRBD1|TRBJ2-3
CASSLAGTATTDTQYF
TGTGCCAGCAGCTTAGCCGGGACAGCAACCACAGATACGCAGTATTTT
>NA|TRBV19|NA|TRBJ2-7
CATHPGLAHSEQYF
TGTGCCACTCACCCGGGACTGGCCCACAGCGAGCAGTACTTC
>NA|TRBV19|NA|TRBJ2-1
CASSIGVGYSPGLFF
TGTGCCAGTAGTATCGGCGTAGGGTACTCACCGGGGCTGTTCTTC
>NA|TRBV12-3/TRBV12-4|NA|TRBJ1-2
CASSLTPGNYGYTF
TGTGCCAGCAGTTTAACCCCGGGTAACTATGGCTACACCTTC
>NA|TRBV6-4|TRBD2|TRBJ2-3
CASSVLAGQTDTQYF
TGTGCCAGCAGTGTACTAGCGGGACAGACAGATACGCAGTATTTT
>NA|TRBV7-2|NA|TRBJ2-2
CASSTGSGGELFF
TGTGCCAGCAGCACCGGTAGTGGCGGGGAGCTGTTTTTT
>many|TRBV7-2|TRBD1|TRBJ1-1
CASSEPGQGAVWDTEAFF
TGTGCCAGCAGCGAGCCGGGCCAGGGGGCGGTGTGGGACACTGAAGCTTTCTTT
>many|TRBV7-2|TRBD1|TRBJ2-1
CASSLQGQGPNEQFF
TGTGCCAGCAGCTTACAGGGACAGGGTCCCAATGAGCAGTTCTTC
>NA|TRBV10-2|NA|TRBJ1-1
CASTRAEGVLTEAFF
TGCGCCAGCACCCGCGCGGAGGGGGTTCTCACTGAAGCTTTCTTT
>many|TRBV7-2|NA|TRBJ2-7
CASSLGLDLWEQYF
TGTGCCAGCAGCTTAGGACTAGACCTCTGGGAGCAGTACTTC
>NA|TRBV3-1|TRBD2|TRBJ2-2
CASSQREGTGELFF
TGTGCCAGCAGCCAGCGGGAGGGCACCGGGGAGCTGTTTTTT
>NA|TRBV19|NA|TRBJ2-1
CASSIGGARIQFF
TGTGCCAGTAGTATTGGTGGGGCAAGGATTCAGTTCTTC
>NA|TRBV6-1|NA|TRBJ1-5
CASSEALGENQPQHF
TGTGCCAGCAGTGAAGCGTTGGGGGAGAATCAGCCCCAGCATTTT
>few|TRBV7-2|TRBD2|TRBJ2-3
CASSLNAQTSGTDTQYF
TGTGCCAGCAGCTTAAATGCTCAGACTAGCGGCACAGATACGCAGTATTTT
>few|TRBV6-5|NA|TRBJ1-1
CASSQSRGRRLATEAFF
TGTGCCAGCAGTCAGTCTCGGGGGCGCCGACTCGCCACTGAAGCTTTCTTT
>NA|TRBV7-8|TRBD1|TRBJ2-3
CASTIRGPSTDTQYF
TGTGCCAGCACCATAAGGGGGCCGAGCACAGATACGCAGTATTTT
>few|TRBV15|NA|TRBJ1-2
CATSRISGHTGYGYTF
TGTGCCACCAGCAGAATCTCCGGACATACGGGCTATGGCTACACCTTC
>NA|TRBV19|NA|TRBJ2-1
CASRQVLSSYNEQFF
TGTGCCAGTAGGCAAGTTTTAAGCTCCTACAATGAGCAGTTCTTC
>few|TRBV12-3/TRBV12-4|TRBD2|TRBJ2-2
CASRTTSGSGGELFF
TGTGCCAGCAGGACGACTAGCGGGAGCGGCGGGGAGCTGTTTTTT
>few|TRBV7-2|NA|TRBJ2-3
CASSLAFAISTDTQYF
TGTGCCAGCAGCTTAGCTTTTGCGATTTCCACAGATACGCAGTATTTT
>NA|TRBV7-2|NA|TRBJ1-4
CASSLYGATNEKLFF
TGTGCCAGCAGCTTATATGGGGCAACTAATGAAAAACTGTTTTTT
>few|TRBV7-3|TRBD2|TRBJ2-5
CASSLGGSGSKETQYF
TGTGCCAGCAGCTTGGGCGGGAGTGGTTCCAAAGAGACCCAGTACTTC
>NA|TRBV6-2/TRBV6-3|TRBD2|TRBJ2-1
CASTLILAGGYNEQFF
TGTGCCAGCACCTTGATTCTAGCGGGAGGGTACAATGAGCAGTTCTTC
>many|TRBV7-2|NA|TRBJ2-7
CASSVPGYEQYF
TGTGCCAGCAGCGTCCCGGGCTACGAGCAGTACTTC
>many|TRBV7-6|TRBD2|TRBJ2-1
CASSLRLGTSGSTSYNEQFF
TGTGCCAGCAGCTTACGTCTCGGGACTAGCGGGAGCACCTCCTACAATGAGCAGTTCTTC
>NA|TRBV28|TRBD2|TRBJ2-2
CASSTTTSGTAYTGELFF
TGTGCCAGCAGCACCACGACTAGCGGGACTGCGTACACCGGGGAGCTGTTTTTT
>NA|TRBV20-1|TRBD2|TRBJ2-5
CSARDWREAQETQYF
TGCAGTGCTAGAGACTGGCGGGAGGCCCAAGAGACCCAGTACTTC
>few|TRBV7-2|TRBD2|TRBJ2-3
CASSPEAGVPDTQYF
TGTGCCAGCAGCCCCGAAGCGGGAGTACCAGATACGCAGTATTTT
>NA|TRBV29-1|NA|TRBJ2-1
CSDRRSSYNEQFF
TGCAGCGATCGAAGGAGCTCCTACAATGAGCAGTTCTTC